These T cell receptor beta chains were read from a single sample in a study of post-analysis software for immune sequencing data. Each CDR3 protein is one row after TCRdb ran MiXCR on the PCR reads. Counted here are about 460,000 distinct CDR3 sequences, around 40% occurring once; the ten biggest clones make up 9% to 14%. The specimen was blood. These receptor sequences come from a girl aged 10-17 years with multiple sclerosis. Both conserved end residues are part of each CDR3. The D gene is left open where the match is weak. Size tells how often a clone was seen (once, few, many) or the class of an expanded clone, and some rows leave it out.

abundance	d_gene	v_gene	j_gene	CDR3aa	CDR3nt
NA	NA	TRBV20-1	TRBJ2-7	CSARARSYEQYF	TGCAGTGCTAGGGCTCGGTCCTACGAGCAGTACTTC
few	NA	TRBV6-6	TRBJ1-5	CASHHVGQGSNQPQHF	TGTGCCAGCCACCACGTGGGGCAGGGAAGCAATCAGCCCCAGCATTTT
few	TRBD1	TRBV29-1	TRBJ1-4	CSVVDRGGTNEKLFF	TGCAGCGTTGTGGACAGGGGCGGTACTAATGAAAAACTGTTTTTT
few	NA	TRBV20-1	TRBJ2-4	CSALHTTGAKNIQYF	TGCAGTGCTCTCCACACAACGGGTGCCAAAAACATTCAGTACTTC
NA	NA	TRBV10-3	TRBJ1-1	CAISSTTGGLRMNTEAFF	TGTGCCATCAGTTCCACGACGGGGGGCCTTCGGATGAACACTGAAGCTTTCTTT
NA	NA	TRBV9	TRBJ1-1	CASSEEGLAAVKTEAFF	TGTGCCAGCAGCGAGGAGGGGCTGGCGGCCGTTAAAACTGAAGCTTTCTTT
many	NA	TRBV5-1	TRBJ1-1	CASSLGTGDTEAFF	TGCGCCAGCAGCTTGGGGACCGGGGACACTGAAGCTTTCTTT
NA	NA	TRBV29-1	TRBJ1-4	CSVGGTNEKLFF	TGCAGCGTTGGAGGCACTAATGAAAAACTGTTTTTT
NA	NA	TRBV4-3	TRBJ2-5	CASSQYLGEETQYF	TGCGCCAGCAGCCAATACTTAGGTGAAGAGACCCAGTACTTC
few	NA	TRBV7-9	TRBJ1-4	CASSFTEKLFF	TGTGCCAGCAGTTTTACTGAAAAACTGTTTTTT
NA	NA	TRBV6-5	TRBJ1-2	CASSYLGDIRGVYGYTF	TGTGCCAGCAGTTACCTTGGCGACATCAGGGGCGTTTACGGCTACACCTTC
NA	NA	TRBV6-1	TRBJ2-7	CASSPEPRLGVRQYF	TGTGCCAGCAGTCCCGAACCCCGCCTGGGGGTCCGGCAGTACTTC
NA	NA	TRBV20-1	TRBJ2-7	CSARARHREFSYEQYF	TGCAGTGCTAGAGCCCGCCACAGGGAATTCTCCTACGAGCAGTACTTC
many	TRBD1	TRBV11-1	TRBJ2-7	CASSYGQGAYEQYF	TGTGCCAGCAGCTACGGACAGGGGGCCTACGAGCAGTACTTC
few	TRBD2	TRBV7-9	TRBJ2-1	CASSFTSGRASSYNEQFF	TGTGCCAGCAGTTTTACTAGCGGGAGGGCGAGCTCCTACAATGAGCAGTTCTTC
few	NA	TRBV9	TRBJ2-1	CASSARTGNSYNEQFF	TGTGCCAGCAGCGCCCGGACGGGAAACTCCTACAATGAGCAGTTCTTC
few	NA	TRBV20-1	TRBJ2-6	CSARRHGAGANVLTF	TGCAGTGCTAGACGACATGGGGCTGGGGCCAACGTCCTGACTTTC
NA	TRBD2	TRBV4-1	TRBJ2-1	CASSQGLAGGLTYNEQFF	TGCGCCAGCAGCCAAGGACTAGCGGGAGGGCTAACCTACAATGAGCAGTTCTTC
NA	TRBD1	TRBV4-1	TRBJ1-2	CASSQTTGDRGNYGYTF	TGCGCCAGCAGCCAAACTACGGGGGACAGGGGGAACTATGGCTACACCTTC